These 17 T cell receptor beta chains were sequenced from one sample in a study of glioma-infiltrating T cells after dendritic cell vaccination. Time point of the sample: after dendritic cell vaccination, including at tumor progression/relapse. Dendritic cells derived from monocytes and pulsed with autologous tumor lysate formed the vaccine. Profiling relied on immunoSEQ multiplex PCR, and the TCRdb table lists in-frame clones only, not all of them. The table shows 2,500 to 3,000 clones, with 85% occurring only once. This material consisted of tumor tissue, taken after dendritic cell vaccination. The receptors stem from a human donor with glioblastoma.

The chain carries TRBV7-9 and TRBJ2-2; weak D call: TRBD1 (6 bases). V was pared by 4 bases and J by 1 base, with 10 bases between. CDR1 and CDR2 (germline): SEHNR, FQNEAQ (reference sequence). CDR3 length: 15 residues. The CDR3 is CASSSPTGNTGELFF. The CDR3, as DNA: TGTGCCAGCAGCTCGCCGACAGGGAACACCGGGGAGCTGTTTTTT.

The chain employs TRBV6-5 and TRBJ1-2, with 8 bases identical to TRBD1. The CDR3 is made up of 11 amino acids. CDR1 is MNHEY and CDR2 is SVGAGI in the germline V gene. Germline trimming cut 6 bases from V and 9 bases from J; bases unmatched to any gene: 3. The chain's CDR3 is CASRGQGSYTF. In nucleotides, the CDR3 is TGTGCCAGCAGAGGACAGGGAAGCTACACCTTC.

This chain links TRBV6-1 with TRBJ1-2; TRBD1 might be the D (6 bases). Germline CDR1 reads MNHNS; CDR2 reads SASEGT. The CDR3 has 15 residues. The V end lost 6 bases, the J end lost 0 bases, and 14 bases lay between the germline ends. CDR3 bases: TGTGCCAGCAGCCTAGACAGGAGATCTAACTATGGCTACACCTTC. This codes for CASSLDRRSNYGYTF.

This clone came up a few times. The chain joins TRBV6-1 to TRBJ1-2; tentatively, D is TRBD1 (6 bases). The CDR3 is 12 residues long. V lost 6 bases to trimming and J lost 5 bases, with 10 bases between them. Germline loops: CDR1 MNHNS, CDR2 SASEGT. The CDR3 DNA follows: TGTGCCAGCAGCCAGGGGAATTATGGCTACACCTTC. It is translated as CASSQGNYGYTF.

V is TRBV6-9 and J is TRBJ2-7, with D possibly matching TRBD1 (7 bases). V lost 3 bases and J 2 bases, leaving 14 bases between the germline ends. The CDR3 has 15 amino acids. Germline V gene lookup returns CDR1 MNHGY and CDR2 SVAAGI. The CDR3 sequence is CASSYLQGGAYEQYF. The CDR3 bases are TGTGCCAGCAGTTACTTGCAGGGGGGTGCCTACGAGCAGTACTTC.

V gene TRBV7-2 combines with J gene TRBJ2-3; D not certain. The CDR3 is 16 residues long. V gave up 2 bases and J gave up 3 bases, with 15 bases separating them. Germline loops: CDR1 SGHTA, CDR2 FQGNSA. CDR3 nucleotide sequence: TGTGCCAGCAGCTTACGTTTCCGCAGGCCAACAGATACGCAGTATTTT. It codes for CASSLRFRRPTDTQYF.

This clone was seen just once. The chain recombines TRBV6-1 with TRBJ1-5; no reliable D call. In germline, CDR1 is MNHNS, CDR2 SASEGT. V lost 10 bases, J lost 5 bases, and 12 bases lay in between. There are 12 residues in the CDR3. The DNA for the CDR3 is TGTGCCACCCAAACGGGAGATCAGCCCCAGCATTTT. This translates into CATQTGDQPQHF.

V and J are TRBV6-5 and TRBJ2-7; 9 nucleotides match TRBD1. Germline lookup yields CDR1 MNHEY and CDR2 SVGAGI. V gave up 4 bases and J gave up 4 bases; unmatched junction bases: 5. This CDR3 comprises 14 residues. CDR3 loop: CASSSPQGAYEQYF. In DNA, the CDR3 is TGTGCCAGCAGTTCGCCACAGGGGGCTTACGAGCAGTACTTC.

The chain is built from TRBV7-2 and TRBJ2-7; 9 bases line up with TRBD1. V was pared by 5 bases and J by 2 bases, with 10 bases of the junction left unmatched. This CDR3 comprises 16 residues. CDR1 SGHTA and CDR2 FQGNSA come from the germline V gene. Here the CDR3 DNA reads TGTGCCAGCAGCGGGGTCCGGGACAGGGACCCCTACGAGCAGTACTTC. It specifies CASSGVRDRDPYEQYF.

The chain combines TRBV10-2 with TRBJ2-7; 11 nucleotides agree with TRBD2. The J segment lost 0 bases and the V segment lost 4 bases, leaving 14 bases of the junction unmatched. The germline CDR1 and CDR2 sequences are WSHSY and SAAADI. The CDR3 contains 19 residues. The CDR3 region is CASSVPLASGGLPSYEQYF. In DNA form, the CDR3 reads TGCGCCAGCAGTGTTCCCTTGGCTAGCGGGGGGCTACCCTCCTACGAGCAGTACTTC.

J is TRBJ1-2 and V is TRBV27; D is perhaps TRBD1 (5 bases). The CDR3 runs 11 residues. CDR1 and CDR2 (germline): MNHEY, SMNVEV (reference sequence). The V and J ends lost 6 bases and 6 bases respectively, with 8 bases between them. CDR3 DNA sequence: TGTGCCAGCAGCGGGGGGGATGGCTACACCTTC. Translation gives CASSGGDGYTF.

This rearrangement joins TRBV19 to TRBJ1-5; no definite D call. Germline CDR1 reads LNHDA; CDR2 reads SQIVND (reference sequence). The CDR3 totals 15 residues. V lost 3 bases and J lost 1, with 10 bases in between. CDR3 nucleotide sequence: TGTGCCAGTAGTATGGGCCAAAACAGCAATCAGCCCCAGCATTTT. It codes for CASSMGQNSNQPQHF.

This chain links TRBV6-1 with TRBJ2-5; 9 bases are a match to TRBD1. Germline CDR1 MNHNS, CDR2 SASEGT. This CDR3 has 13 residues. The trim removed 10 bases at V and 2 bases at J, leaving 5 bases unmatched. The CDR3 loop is CAISGTGQETQYF. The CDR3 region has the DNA TGTGCCATCTCGGGGACAGGGCAAGAGACCCAGTACTTC.

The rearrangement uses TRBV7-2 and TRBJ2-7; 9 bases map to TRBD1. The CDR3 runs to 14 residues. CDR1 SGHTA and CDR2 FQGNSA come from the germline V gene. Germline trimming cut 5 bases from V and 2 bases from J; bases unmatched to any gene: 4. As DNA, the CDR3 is TGTGCCAGCAGCCCGGGACAGGGCGCCTACGAGCAGTACTTC. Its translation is CASSPGQGAYEQYF. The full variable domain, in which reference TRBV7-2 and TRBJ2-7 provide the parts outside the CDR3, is GAGVSQSPSNKVTEKGKDVELRCDPISGHTALYWYRQSLGQGLEFLIYFQGNSAPDKSGLPSDRFSAERTGGSVSTLTIQRTQQEDSAVYLCASSPGQGAYEQYFGPGTRLTVT.

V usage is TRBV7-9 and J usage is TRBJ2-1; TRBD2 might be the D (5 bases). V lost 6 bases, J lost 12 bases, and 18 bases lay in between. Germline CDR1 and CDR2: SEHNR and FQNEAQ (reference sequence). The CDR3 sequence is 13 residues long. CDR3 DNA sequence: TGTGCCAGCAGAGCGGCGGCATTGAGTGCGCAGTTCTTC. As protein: CASRAAALSAQFF. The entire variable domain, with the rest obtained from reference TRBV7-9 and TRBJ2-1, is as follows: DTGVSQNPRHKITKRGQNVTFRCDPISEHNRLYWYRQTLGQGPEFLTYFQNEAQLEKSRLLSDRFSAERPKGSFSTLEIQRTEQGDSAMYLCASRAAALSAQFFGPGTRLTVL.

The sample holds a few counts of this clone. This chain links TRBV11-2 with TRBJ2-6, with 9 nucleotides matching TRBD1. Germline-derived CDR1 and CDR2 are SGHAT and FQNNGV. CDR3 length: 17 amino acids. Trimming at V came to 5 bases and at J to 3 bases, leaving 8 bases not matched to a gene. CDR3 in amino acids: CASSLYGTGNGANVLTF. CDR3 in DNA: TGTGCCAGCAGCCTTTACGGGACAGGGAATGGGGCCAACGTCCTGACTTTC.

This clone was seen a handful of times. DNA for the CDR3: TGTGCCAGCAGCTTCTCCTGGGGGGAAAGGACTGAAGCTTTCTTT. This encodes CASSFSWGERTEAFF. J is TRBJ1-1 and V is TRBV11-3, with D tentatively TRBD1 (5 bases). V was shortened by 3 bases and J by 5 bases, with 16 bases between the two germline ends. This CDR3 contains 15 residues. Germline loops: CDR1 SGHNT, CDR2 YENEEA.